This TCR beta chain was retrieved from a study of OX40 agonist ivuxolimab in advanced cancers. Concerning this clone itself: Its matching antigen is unknown.

Assay: immunoSEQ multiplex PCR; the TCRdb copy retains only in-frame clones and omits some. The profile shows about 80,000 clones, roughly 84% of them singletons. The V gene's germline CDR1 is SEHNR and CDR2 FQNEAQ (reference sequence). The CDR3 loop spans 16 amino acids. J was trimmed by 2 bases and V by 5 bases; bases with no gene match: 10. Study-level findings and limits: More expanded clones were seen, on average, in CD8+ T cells than in CD4+.

This sample comprised CD4+ or CD8+ T cells sorted from blood, obtained in a trial of the OX40 agonist ivuxolimab. The sequence derives from an adult with an advanced solid tumor such as melanoma, head and neck, liver or kidney cancer. The chain employs TRBV7-9 and TRBJ1-2; 8 bases agree with TRBD1. CDR3 protein: CASSQKGQVGNYGYTF. The CDR3 DNA reads as TGTGCCAGCAGCCAAAAGGGACAGGTGGGGAACTATGGCTACACCTTC. The full variable domain, its missing parts supplied by reference TRBV7-9 and TRBJ1-2, is DTGVSQNPRHKITKRGQNVTFRCDPISEHNRLYWYRQTLGQGPEFLTYFQNEAQLEKSRLLSDRFSAERPKGSFSTLEIQRTEQGDSAMYLCASSQKGQVGNYGYTFGSGTRLTVV.